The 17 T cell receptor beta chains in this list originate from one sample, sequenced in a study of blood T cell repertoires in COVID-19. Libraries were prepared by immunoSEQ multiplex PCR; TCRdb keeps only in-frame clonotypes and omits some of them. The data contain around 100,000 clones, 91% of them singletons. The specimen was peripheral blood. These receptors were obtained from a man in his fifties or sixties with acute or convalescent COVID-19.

The CDR3 DNA sequence: TGTGCCAGCAGCTTTTCGAGACAGAACACTGAAGCTTTCTTT. Its protein product is CASSFSRQNTEAFF. The rearrangement joins TRBV7-9 to TRBJ1-1; D gene uncertain. V was cut by 3 bases and J by 1 base, with 9 bases left in between. Germline V gene lookup returns CDR1 SEHNR and CDR2 FQNEAQ (reference sequence). The CDR3 runs to 14 residues.

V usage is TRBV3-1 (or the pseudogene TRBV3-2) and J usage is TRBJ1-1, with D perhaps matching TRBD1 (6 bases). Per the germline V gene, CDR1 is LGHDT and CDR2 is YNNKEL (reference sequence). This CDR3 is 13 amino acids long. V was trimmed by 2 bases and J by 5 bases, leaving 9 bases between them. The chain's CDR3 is CASSQRGGTEAFF. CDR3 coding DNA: TGTGCCAGCAGCCAAAGGGGGGGGACTGAAGCTTTCTTT.

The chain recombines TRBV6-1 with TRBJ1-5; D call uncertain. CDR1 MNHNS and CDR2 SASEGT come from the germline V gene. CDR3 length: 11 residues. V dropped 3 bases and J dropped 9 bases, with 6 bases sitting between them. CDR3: CASSEAGPQHF. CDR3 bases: TGTGCCAGCAGTGAGGCTGGGCCCCAGCATTTT.

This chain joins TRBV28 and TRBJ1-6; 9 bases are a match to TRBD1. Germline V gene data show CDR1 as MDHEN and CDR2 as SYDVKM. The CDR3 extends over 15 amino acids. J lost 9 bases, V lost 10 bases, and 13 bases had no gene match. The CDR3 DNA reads TGTGCCACCCGGGCCTGGACAGGGGATGGTTCACCCCTCCACTTT. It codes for CATRAWTGDGSPLHF.

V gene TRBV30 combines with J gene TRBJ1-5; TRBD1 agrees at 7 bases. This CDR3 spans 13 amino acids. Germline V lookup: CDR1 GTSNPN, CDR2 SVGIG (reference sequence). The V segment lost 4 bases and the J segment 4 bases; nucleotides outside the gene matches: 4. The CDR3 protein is CAWKKQGNQPQHF. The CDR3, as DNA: TGTGCCTGGAAGAAACAGGGGAATCAGCCCCAGCATTTT.

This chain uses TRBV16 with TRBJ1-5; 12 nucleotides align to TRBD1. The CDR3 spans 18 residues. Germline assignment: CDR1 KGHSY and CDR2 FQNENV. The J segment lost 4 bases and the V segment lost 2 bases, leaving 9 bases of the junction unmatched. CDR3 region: CASSQRDRGRPGNQPQHF. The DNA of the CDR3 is TGTGCCAGCAGCCAACGGGACAGGGGGCGGCCGGGTAATCAGCCCCAGCATTTT.

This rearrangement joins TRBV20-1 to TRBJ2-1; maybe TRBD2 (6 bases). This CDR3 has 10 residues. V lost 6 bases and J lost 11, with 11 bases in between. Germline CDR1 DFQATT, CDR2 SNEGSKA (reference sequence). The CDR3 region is CSAALAQQFF. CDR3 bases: TGCAGTGCCGCACTAGCTCAGCAGTTCTTC.

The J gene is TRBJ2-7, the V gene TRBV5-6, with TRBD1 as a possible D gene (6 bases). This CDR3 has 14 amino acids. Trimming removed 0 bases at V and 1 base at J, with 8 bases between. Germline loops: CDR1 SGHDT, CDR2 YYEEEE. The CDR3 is CASSLVTGSYEQYF. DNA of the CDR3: TGTGCCAGCAGCTTGGTGACAGGATCCTACGAGCAGTACTTC.

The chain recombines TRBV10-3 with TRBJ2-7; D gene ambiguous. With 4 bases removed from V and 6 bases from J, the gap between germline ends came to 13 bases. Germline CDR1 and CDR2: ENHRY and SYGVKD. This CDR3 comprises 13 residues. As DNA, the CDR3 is TGTGCCATCAGTGCTATGGGCCCCGCCGAGCAGTACTTC. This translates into CAISAMGPAEQYF.

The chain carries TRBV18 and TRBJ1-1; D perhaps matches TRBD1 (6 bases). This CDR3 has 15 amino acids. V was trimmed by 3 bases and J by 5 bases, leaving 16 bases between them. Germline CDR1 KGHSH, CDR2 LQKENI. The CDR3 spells CASSPRQEIGTEAFF. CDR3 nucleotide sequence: TGTGCCAGCTCACCCCGACAGGAGATCGGGACTGAAGCTTTCTTT.

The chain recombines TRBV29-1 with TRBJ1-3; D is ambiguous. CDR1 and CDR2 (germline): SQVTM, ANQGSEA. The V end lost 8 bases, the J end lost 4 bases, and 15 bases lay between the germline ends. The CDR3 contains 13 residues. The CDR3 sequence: CSTSDTRGNTIYF. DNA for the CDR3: TGCAGCACCTCAGATACCCGCGGAAACACCATATATTTT. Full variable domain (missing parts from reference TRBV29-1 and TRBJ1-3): SAVISQKPSRDICQRGTSLTIQCQVDSQVTMMFWYRQQPGQSLTLIATANQGSEATYESGFVIDKFPISRPNLTFSTLTVSNMSPEDSSIYLCSTSDTRGNTIYFGEGSWLTVV.

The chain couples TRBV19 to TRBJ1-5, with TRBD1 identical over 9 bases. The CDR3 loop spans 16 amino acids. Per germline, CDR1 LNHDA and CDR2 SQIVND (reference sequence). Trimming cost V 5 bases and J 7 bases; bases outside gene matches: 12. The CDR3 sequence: CASSPGQGFSAQPQHF. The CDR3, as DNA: TGTGCCAGTAGTCCGGGACAGGGATTTTCTGCGCAGCCCCAGCATTTT.

In nucleotides, the CDR3 is TGTGCCAGTATTCAGGGTCTGAACACTGAAGCTTTCTTT. Translated, it gives CASIQGLNTEAFF. This rearrangement joins TRBV19 to TRBJ1-1, with D maybe TRBD1 (5 bases). The CDR3 loop spans 13 amino acids. Germline lookup yields CDR1 LNHDA and CDR2 SQIVND (reference sequence). With 7 bases removed from V and 0 bases from J, the gap between germline ends came to 9 bases.

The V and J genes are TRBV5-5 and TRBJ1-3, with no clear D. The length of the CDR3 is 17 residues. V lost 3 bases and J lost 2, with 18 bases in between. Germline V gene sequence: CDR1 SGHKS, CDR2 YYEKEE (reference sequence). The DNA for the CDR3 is TGTGCCAGCAGCTCCTTTAGCGGCGGCTTCACTGGAAACACCATATATTTT. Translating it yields CASSSFSGGFTGNTIYF. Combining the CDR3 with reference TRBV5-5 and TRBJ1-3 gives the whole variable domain DAGVTQSPTHLIKTRGQQVTLRCSPISGHKSVSWYQQVLGQGPQFIFQYYEKEERGRGNFPDRFSARQFPNYSSELNVNALLLGDSALYLCASSSFSGGFTGNTIYFGEGSWLTVV.

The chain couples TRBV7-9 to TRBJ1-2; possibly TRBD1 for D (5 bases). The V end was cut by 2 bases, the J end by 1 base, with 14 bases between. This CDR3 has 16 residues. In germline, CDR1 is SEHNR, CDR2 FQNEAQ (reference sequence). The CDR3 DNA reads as TGTGCCAGCAGCTTAAGTATGGGGCCGATTAACTATGGCTACACCTTC. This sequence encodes CASSLSMGPINYGYTF.

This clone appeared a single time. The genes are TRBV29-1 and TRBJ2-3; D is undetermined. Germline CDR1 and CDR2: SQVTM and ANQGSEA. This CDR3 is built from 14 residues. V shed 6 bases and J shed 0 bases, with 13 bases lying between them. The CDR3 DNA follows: TGCAGCGTAACCACAGTGTCTAGCACAGATACGCAGTATTTT. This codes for CSVTTVSSTDTQYF.

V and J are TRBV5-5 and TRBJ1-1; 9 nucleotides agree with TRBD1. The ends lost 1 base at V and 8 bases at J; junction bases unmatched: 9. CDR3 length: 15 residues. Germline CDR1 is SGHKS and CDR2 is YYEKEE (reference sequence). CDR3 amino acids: CASSLLPGQGNEAFF. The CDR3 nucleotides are TGTGCCAGCAGCTTGTTACCGGGACAGGGAAACGAAGCTTTCTTT.